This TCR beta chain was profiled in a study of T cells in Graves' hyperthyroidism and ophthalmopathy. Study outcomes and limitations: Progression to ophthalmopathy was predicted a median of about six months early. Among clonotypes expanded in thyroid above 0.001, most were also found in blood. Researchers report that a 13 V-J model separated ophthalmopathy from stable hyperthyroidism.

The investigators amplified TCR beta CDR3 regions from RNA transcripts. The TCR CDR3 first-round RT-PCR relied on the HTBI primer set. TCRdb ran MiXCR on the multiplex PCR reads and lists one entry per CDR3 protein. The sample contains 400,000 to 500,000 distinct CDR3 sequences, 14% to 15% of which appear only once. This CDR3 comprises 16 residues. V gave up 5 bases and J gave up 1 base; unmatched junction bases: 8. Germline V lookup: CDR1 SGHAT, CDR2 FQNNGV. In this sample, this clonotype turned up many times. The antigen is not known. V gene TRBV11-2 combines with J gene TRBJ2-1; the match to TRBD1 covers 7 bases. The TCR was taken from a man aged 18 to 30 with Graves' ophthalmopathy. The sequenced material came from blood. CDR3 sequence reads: CASSATTGESYNEQFF. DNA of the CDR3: TGTGCCAGCAGCGCGACCACAGGGGAGTCCTACAATGAGCAGTTCTTC.